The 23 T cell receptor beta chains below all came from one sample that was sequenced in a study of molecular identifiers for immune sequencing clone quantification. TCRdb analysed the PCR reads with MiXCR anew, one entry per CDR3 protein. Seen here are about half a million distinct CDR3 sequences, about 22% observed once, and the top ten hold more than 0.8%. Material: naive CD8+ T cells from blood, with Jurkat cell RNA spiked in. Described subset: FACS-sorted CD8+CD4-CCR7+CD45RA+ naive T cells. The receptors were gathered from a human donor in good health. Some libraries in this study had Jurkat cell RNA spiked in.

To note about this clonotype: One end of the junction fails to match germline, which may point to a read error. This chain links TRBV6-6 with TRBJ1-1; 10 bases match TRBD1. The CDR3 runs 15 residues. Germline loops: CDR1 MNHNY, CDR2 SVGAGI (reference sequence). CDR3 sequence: CASSLTGTGDTGAFF. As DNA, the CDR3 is TGTGCCAGCAGTCTTACCGGGACAGGGGACACTGGAGCTTTCTTT.

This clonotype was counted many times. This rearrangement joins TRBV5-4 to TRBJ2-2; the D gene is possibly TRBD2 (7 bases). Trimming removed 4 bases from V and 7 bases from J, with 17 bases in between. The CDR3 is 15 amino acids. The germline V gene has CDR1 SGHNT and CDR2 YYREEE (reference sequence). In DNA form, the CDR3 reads TGTGCCAGCAGCCAGTACGGGGGGCGAAGCGGGGAGCTGTTTTTT. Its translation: CASSQYGGRSGELFF.

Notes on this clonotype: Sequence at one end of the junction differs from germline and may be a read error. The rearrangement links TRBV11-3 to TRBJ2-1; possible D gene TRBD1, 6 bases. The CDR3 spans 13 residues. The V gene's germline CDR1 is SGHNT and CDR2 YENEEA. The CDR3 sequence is CASSPFGDNEQSF. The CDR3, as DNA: TGTGCCAGCAGCCCGTTCGGGGACAATGAGCAGTCCTTC.

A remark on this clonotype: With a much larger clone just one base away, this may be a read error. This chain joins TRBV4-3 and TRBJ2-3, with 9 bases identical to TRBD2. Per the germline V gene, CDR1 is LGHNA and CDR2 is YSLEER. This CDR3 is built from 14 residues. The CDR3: CASSPGTSSDMQYF. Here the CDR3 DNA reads TGCGCCAGCAGCCCCGGGACTAGCTCAGATATGCAGTATTTT.

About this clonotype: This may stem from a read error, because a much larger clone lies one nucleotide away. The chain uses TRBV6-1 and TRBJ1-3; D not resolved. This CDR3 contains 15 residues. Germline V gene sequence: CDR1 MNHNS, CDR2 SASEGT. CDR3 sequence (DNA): TGTGCCAGCAGTGTAGGAGAGAGCTCTGGAAACACCACATATTTT. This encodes CASSVGESSGNTTYF.

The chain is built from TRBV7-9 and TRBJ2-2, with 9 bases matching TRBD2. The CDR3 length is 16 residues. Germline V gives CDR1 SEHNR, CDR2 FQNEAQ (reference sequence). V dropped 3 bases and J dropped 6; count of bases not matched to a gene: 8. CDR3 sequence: CASSFNQAGGSGELFF. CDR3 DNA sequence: TGTGCCAGCAGCTTTAATCAAGCGGGGGGATCCGGGGAGCTGTTTTTT.

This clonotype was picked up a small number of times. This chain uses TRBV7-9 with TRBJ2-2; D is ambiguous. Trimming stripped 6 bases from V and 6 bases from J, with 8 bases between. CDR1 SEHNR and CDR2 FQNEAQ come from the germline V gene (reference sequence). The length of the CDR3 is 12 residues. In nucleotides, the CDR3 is TGTGCCAGCAGTTCCATTCCCGGGGAGCTGTTTTTT. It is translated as CASSSIPGELFF. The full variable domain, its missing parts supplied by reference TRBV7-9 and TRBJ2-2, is DTGVSQNPRHKITKRGQNVTFRCDPISEHNRLYWYRQTLGQGPEFLTYFQNEAQLEKSRLLSDRFSAERPKGSFSTLEIQRTEQGDSAMYLCASSSIPGELFFGEGSRLTVL.

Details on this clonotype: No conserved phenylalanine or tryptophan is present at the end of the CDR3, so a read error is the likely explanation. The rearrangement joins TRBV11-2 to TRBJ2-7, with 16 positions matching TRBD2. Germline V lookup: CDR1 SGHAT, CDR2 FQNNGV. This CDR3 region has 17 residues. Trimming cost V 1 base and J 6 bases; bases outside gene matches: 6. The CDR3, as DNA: TGTGCCAGCAGCTTAGTGGGACTAGCGGGGGGGCCGGTCGAGCAGTACCTC. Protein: CASSLVGLAGGPVEQYL.

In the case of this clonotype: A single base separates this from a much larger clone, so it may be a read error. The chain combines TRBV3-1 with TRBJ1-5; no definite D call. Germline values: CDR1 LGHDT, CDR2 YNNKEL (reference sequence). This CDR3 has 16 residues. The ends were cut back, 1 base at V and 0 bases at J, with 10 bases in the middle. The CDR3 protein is CASSQGILGSNQPQHF. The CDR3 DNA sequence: TGTGCCAGCAGCCAAGGGATACTTGGTAGCAATCAGCCCCAGCATTTT. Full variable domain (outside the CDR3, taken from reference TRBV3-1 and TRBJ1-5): DTAVSQTPKYLVTQMGNDKSIKCEQNLGHDTMYWYKQDSKKFLKIMFSYNNKELIINETVPNRFSPKSPDKAHLNLHINSLELGDSAVYFCASSQGILGSNQPQHFGDGTRLSIL.

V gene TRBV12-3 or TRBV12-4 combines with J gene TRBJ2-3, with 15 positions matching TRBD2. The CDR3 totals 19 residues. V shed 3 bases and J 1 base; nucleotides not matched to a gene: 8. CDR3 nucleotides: TGTGCCAGCAGTTTTAGGGGACTAGCGGGGGGCCGTGGCACAGATACGCAGTATTTT. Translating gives CASSFRGLAGGRGTDTQYF.

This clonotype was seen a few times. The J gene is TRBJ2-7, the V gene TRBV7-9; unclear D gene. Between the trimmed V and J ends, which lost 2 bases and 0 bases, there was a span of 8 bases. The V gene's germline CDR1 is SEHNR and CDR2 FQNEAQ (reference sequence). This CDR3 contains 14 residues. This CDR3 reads CASSLPEPSYEQYF. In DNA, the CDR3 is TGTGCCAGCAGCTTACCTGAACCCTCCTACGAGCAGTACTTC.

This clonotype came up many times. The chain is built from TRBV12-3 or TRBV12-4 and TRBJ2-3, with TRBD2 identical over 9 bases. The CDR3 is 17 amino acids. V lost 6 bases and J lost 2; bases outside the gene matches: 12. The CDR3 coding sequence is TGTGCCAGCAGCCTCTCTGGACTAGCGAGTTACACAGATACGCAGTATTTT. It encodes CASSLSGLASYTDTQYF.

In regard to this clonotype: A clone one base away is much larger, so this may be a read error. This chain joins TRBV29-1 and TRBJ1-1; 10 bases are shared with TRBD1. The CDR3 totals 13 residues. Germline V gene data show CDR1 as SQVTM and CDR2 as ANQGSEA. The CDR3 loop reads CGVPGQGITEAFF. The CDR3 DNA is TGCGGCGTACCGGGACAGGGGATCACTGAAGCTTTCTTT. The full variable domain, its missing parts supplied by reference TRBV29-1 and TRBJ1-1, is SAVISQKPSRDICQRGTSLTIQCQVDSQVTMMFWYRQQPGQSLTLIATANQGSEATYESGFVIDKFPISRPNLTFSTLTVSNMSPEDSSIYLCGVPGQGITEAFFGQGTRLTVV.

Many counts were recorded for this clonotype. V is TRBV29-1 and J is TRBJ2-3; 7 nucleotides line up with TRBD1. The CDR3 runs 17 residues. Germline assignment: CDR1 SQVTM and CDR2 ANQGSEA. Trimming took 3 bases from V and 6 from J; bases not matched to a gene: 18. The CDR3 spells CSVERDSSQTPGDTQYF. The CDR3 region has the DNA TGCAGCGTTGAGAGGGACAGTTCACAAACCCCAGGGGATACGCAGTATTTT.

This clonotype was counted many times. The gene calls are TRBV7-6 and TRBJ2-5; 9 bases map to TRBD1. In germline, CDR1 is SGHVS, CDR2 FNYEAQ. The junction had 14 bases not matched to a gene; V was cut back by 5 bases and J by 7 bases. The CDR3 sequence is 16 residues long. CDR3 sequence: CASSAPGQGLVGTQYF. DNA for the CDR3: TGTGCCAGCAGCGCCCCAGGACAGGGGCTGGTTGGGACCCAGTACTTC.

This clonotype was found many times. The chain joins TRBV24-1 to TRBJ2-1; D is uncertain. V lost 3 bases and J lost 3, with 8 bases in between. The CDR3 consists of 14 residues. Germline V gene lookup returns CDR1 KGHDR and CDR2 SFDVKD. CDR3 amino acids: CATSDGYSYNEQFF. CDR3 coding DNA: TGTGCCACCAGTGATGGTTACAGCTACAATGAGCAGTTCTTC.

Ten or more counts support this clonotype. This chain's CDR3 is CASSPGPGPEFNQPQHF. CDR3 bases: TGCGCCAGCAGCCCAGGGCCAGGACCCGAATTCAATCAGCCCCAGCATTTT. J is TRBJ1-5 and V is TRBV4-1, with a tentative D call TRBD1 (5 bases). The CDR3 consists of 17 residues. V lost 4 bases to trimming and J lost 3 bases, with 19 bases between them. Germline CDR1 is MGHRA and CDR2 is YSYEKL.

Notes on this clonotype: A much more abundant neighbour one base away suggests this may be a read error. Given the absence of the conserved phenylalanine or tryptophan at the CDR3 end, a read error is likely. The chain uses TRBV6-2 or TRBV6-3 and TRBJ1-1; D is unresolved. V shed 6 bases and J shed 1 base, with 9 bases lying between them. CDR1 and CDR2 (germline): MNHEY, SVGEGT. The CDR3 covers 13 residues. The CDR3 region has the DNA TGTGCCAGCAGCCTCAACCAGAACACTGAAGCTTTCTCT. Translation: CASSLNQNTEAFS.

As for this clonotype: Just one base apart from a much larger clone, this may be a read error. CDR3 bases: TGTGCCAGCAGCGCCGGGACTAGCTCCTACGAGCGGTACTTC. It yields the protein CASSAGTSSYERYF. The chain has TRBV9 and TRBJ2-7, with 9 bases that match TRBD2. The CDR3 sequence is 14 residues long. Germline CDR1 is SGDLS and CDR2 is YYNGEE.

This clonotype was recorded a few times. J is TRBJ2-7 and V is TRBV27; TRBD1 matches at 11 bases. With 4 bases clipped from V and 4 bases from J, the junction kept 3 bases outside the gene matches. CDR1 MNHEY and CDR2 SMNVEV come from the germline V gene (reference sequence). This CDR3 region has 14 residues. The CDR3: CASSWTGGWYEQYF. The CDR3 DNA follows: TGTGCCAGCAGTTGGACAGGGGGCTGGTACGAGCAGTACTTC.

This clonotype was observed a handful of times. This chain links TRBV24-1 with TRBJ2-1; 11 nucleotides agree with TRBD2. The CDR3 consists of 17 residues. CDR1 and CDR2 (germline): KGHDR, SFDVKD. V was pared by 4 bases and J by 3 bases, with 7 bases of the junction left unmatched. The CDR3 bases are TGTGCCACCAGTGACTCTGGGACTAGCGGATTCTACAATGAGCAGTTCTTC. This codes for CATSDSGTSGFYNEQFF.

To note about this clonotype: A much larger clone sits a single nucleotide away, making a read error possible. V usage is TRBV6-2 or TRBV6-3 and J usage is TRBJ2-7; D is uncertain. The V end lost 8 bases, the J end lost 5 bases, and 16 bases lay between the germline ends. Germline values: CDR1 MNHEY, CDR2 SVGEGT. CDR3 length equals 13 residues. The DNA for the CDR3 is TGTGCCAGCGGCCGCTCCCCGGGTAACGAGCAGTACTTC. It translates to CASGRSPGNEQYF.

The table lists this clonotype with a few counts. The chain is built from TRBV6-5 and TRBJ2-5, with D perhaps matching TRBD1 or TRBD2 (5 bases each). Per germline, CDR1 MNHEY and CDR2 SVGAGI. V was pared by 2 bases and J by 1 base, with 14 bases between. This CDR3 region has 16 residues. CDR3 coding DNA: TGTGCCAGCAGTTACAAGCGGACACGGCCCCAAGAGACCCAGTACTTC. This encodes CASSYKRTRPQETQYF.